This TCR beta chain emerged from a study of shared clonotypes between healthy human individuals. Trimming took off 4 bases at V and 0 bases at J, with 10 bases between the two ends. The length of the CDR3 is 15 residues. The V gene's germline CDR1 is LGHNA and CDR2 YNFKEQ. Repertoires were generated with immunoSEQ multiplex PCR, while TCRdb's copy carries only in-frame clones and drops some. The repertoire includes a few million clones, approximately 93% of them detected once, and roughly 0.36% sits in the top ten. The source material was naive CD4+ T cells from PBMCs. Subset of the sample: CD45RA+ positively selected. This chain joins TRBV4-2 and TRBJ1-5; D unclear. The sequence derives from a man aged 18 to 35 in good health. Some clones in this sample may be carry-over from other donors' samples. The CDR3 nucleotides are TGTGCCAGCAGCCCCCGGAGCACTAGCAATCAGCCCCAGCATTTT. Residues: CASSPRSTSNQPQHF.